The text below deals with one T cell receptor beta chain. Its target is unknown. The sample is drawn from a study of OX40 agonist ivuxolimab in advanced cancers. Overall study context: The treatment was a fully human IgG2 OX40 agonist, ivuxolimab. Patients enrolled in dose escalation were diagnosed with hepatocellular carcinoma, melanoma, renal cell or head and neck cancer. Study-level findings and limits: Relative to CD4+, CD8+ T cells held more expanded clones on average. In the 0.1 to 3.0 mg/kg range, CD4+ and CD8+ blood T cells had expanded clonally by week 6.

The CDR3 totals 16 residues. J was trimmed by 0 bases and V by 6 bases; bases with no gene match: 7. Germline values: CDR1 KGHSH, CDR2 LQKENI. Sequencing was performed with immunoSEQ multiplex PCR; in TCRdb, only in-frame clones are kept and a portion is missing. The table shows approximately 87,000 clones, with about nine tenths occurring only once. The rearrangement links TRBV18 to TRBJ1-5; 8 bases are a match to TRBD1. The TCR sequence derives from an adult with an advanced solid tumor such as melanoma, head and neck, liver or kidney cancer. The source was CD4+ or CD8+ T cells sorted from blood, collected in a trial of the OX40 agonist ivuxolimab. The DNA for the CDR3 is TGTGCCAGCTCCGCGGACAGGGTTGGTAGCAATCAGCCCCAGCATTTT. Protein: CASSADRVGSNQPQHF.